A selection of T cell receptor beta chains follows, all from one sample in a study of a mutant IDH1 vaccine in newly diagnosed glioma. Their target antigens are unknown. TCRdb keeps only in-frame clones here, not all; method: immunoSEQ multiplex PCR. Here the sample spans roughly 30,000 clones, 80% to 85% being singletons. This specimen consisted of PBMCs, obtained from a glioma patient whose treatment included an IDH1 peptide vaccine. The receptors come from a woman aged 25 to 39 with glioma. Both conserved end residues are part of each CDR3. D genes are given only for firm matches. The size of a clone is reported for some rows only, either as once, few or many, or as a class for expanded clones.

V: TRBV29-1
D: -
size: -
J: TRBJ1-2
DNA: TGCAGCGTTGCCGGGGGGTATGGCTACACCTTC
CDR3: CSVAGGYGYTF

V: TRBV6-6
D: TRBD1
size: -
J: TRBJ2-1
DNA: TGTGCCAGCACCATGACAGGGGGCATCTACAATGAGCAGTTCTTC
CDR3: CASTMTGGIYNEQFF

V: TRBV7-9
D: -
size: -
J: TRBJ1-1
DNA: TGTGCCACCCCCGGGTCCCGAGGGGAACCGAACACTGAAGCTTTCTTT
CDR3: CATPGSRGEPNTEAFF

V: TRBV4-2
D: -
size: -
J: TRBJ1-5
DNA: TGTGCCAGCAGCCAAGGGCTCACGATTTTCAATCAGCCCCAGCATTTT
CDR3: CASSQGLTIFNQPQHF

V: TRBV10-3
D: -
size: once
J: TRBJ1-1
DNA: TGTGCCATCAAATTAGACGGGTCGAACACTGAAGCTTTCTTT
CDR3: CAIKLDGSNTEAFF

V: TRBV19
D: TRBD1
size: -
J: TRBJ1-6
DNA: TGTGCCAGTAGTACAGGGGGCTTGTCTTCACCCCTCCACTTT
CDR3: CASSTGGLSSPLHF

V: TRBV7-9
D: -
size: few
J: TRBJ1-1
DNA: TGTGCCAGCAGCTTAGGAGGGGTGAACACTGAAGCTTTCTTT
CDR3: CASSLGGVNTEAFF

V: TRBV18
D: TRBD1
size: few
J: TRBJ1-5
DNA: TGTGCCAGCTCCCCGGACAGGGGGGGCAATCAGCCCCAGCATTTT
CDR3: CASSPDRGGNQPQHF

V: TRBV19
D: -
size: -
J: TRBJ1-1
DNA: TGTGCCAGTAGCCGGGACGGAAATTGGAACACTGAAGCTTTCTTT
CDR3: CASSRDGNWNTEAFF

V: TRBV10-3
D: -
size: once
J: TRBJ1-5
DNA: TGTGCCATACAATACTCAAAGAATCAGCCCCAGCATTTT
CDR3: CAIQYSKNQPQHF

V: TRBV5-1
D: TRBD2
size: -
J: TRBJ2-2
DNA: TGCGCCAGCAGCTTGGAAGCGGGGGGGAACCCGAACACCGGGGAGCTGTTTTTT
CDR3: CASSLEAGGNPNTGELFF

V: TRBV6-5
D: -
size: -
J: TRBJ2-4
DNA: TGTGCCAGCAGACCCAGGGGCCTTAACAACATTCAGTACTTC
CDR3: CASRPRGLNNIQYF

V: TRBV6-1
D: -
size: -
J: TRBJ1-4
DNA: TGTGCCAGCAGCGAAGGGGGGGGTAGGGACGAAAAACTGTTTTTT
CDR3: CASSEGGGRDEKLFF

V: TRBV6-6
D: -
size: -
J: TRBJ2-7
DNA: TGTGCCAGCCGGACCCCAGGGACCTCCTACGAGCAGTACTTC
CDR3: CASRTPGTSYEQYF

V: TRBV6-5
D: -
size: -
J: TRBJ2-7
DNA: TGTGCCAGCAGTTACGGGCTCCTCGGGGCCTACGAGCAGTACTTC
CDR3: CASSYGLLGAYEQYF

V: TRBV29-1
D: TRBD2
size: once
J: TRBJ2-3
DNA: TGCAGCGCCGGGACTAGCGACGCAGATACGCAGTATTTT
CDR3: CSAGTSDADTQYF

V: TRBV6-5
D: -
size: -
J: TRBJ1-1
DNA: TGTGCCAGTGCCAGGGGCCTGGGGTCAATTGAAGCTTTCTTT
CDR3: CASARGLGSIEAFF

V: TRBV5-4
D: -
size: -
J: TRBJ2-2
DNA: TGTGCCAGCAGCTTGGGGGGCCTCGGTCCCGGGGAGCTGTTTTTT
CDR3: CASSLGGLGPGELFF

V: TRBV7-2
D: -
size: -
J: TRBJ1-5
DNA: TGTGCCAGCAGCTTCTACGGGGATCAGCCCCAGCATTTT
CDR3: CASSFYGDQPQHF

V: TRBV27
D: -
size: -
J: TRBJ1-2
DNA: TGTGCCAGCAGTTTATCGGCGGGAAACTATGGCTACACCTTC
CDR3: CASSLSAGNYGYTF

V: TRBV6-1
D: -
size: -
J: TRBJ1-1
DNA: TGTGCCAGCAGGCTTTTCTTGAACACTGAAGCTTTCTTT
CDR3: CASRLFLNTEAFF

V: TRBV5-4
D: -
size: medium-sized
J: TRBJ2-5
DNA: TGTGCCAGCAGCACGGACCAAGAGACCCAGTACTTC
CDR3: CASSTDQETQYF

V: TRBV30
D: TRBD1
size: -
J: TRBJ1-1
DNA: TGTGCCTACACAGGGGCCCCTATGAACACTGAAGCTTTCTTT
CDR3: CAYTGAPMNTEAFF

V: TRBV18
D: -
size: once
J: TRBJ2-7
DNA: TGTGCCAGCTCACCGGAGTTGTACGAGCAGTACTTC
CDR3: CASSPELYEQYF

V: TRBV9
D: -
size: -
J: TRBJ2-2
DNA: TGTGCCAGCAGCGTAGGAGAAGGGTACGACACCGGGGAGCTGTTTTTT
CDR3: CASSVGEGYDTGELFF

V: TRBV6-5
D: -
size: -
J: TRBJ2-1
DNA: TGTGCCAGCAGTAACCTCTCCGCTACCAATGAGCAGTTCTTC
CDR3: CASSNLSATNEQFF

V: TRBV7-9
D: -
size: -
J: TRBJ2-3
DNA: TGTGCCAGCAGCTTAGGAGGGATAGATACGCAGTATTTT
CDR3: CASSLGGIDTQYF

V: TRBV14
D: TRBD1
size: -
J: TRBJ1-6
DNA: TGTGCCAGCAGTCTGACAGGGTCTTTTTCACCCCTCCACTTT
CDR3: CASSLTGSFSPLHF

V: TRBV4-2
D: -
size: few
J: TRBJ2-5
DNA: TGTGCCAGCAGCCAAGGTGGGGAAGGGGCCGGGGAGACCCAGTACTTC
CDR3: CASSQGGEGAGETQYF

V: TRBV29-1
D: -
size: -
J: TRBJ2-7
DNA: TGCAGCGCGGGAGAGAGGGAGCAGTACTTC
CDR3: CSAGEREQYF

V: TRBV4-3
D: TRBD1
size: -
J: TRBJ2-6
DNA: TGCGCCAGCAGCCACTGGGAGGATCTGGGACAGGGCGACTCTGGGGCCAACGTCCTGACTTTC
CDR3: CASSHWEDLGQGDSGANVLTF

V: TRBV5-1
D: -
size: -
J: TRBJ2-4
DNA: TGCGCCAGCAGCTCCGACCCCGGCCTGGCCAAAAACATTCAGTACTTC
CDR3: CASSSDPGLAKNIQYF

V: TRBV19
D: TRBD1
size: once
J: TRBJ2-7
DNA: TGTGCCAGTAGTGGGGGACAGGGGGCCCTATACGAGCAGTACTTC
CDR3: CASSGGQGALYEQYF

V: TRBV19
D: -
size: -
J: TRBJ1-2
DNA: TGTGCCAGTAGTAGCCGGCAGGGCCCCCTATATGGCTACACCTTC
CDR3: CASSSRQGPLYGYTF

V: TRBV6-5
D: TRBD1
size: -
J: TRBJ1-2
DNA: TGTGCCAGCAGTTACTCGAGGACAGGGGTGTCCGGCTACACCTTC
CDR3: CASSYSRTGVSGYTF

V: TRBV9
D: -
size: -
J: TRBJ2-1
DNA: TGTGCCAGCAGCGCAGCGGGTGCCTCCTACAATGAGCAGTTCTTC
CDR3: CASSAAGASYNEQFF

V: TRBV19
D: -
size: -
J: TRBJ1-4
DNA: TGTGCCAGTAGTTGGGGTGGGGCCGTGAATGAAAAACTGTTTTTT
CDR3: CASSWGGAVNEKLFF

V: TRBV20-1
D: -
size: -
J: TRBJ1-2
DNA: TGCAGTGCCCGAAACCGGTACGGCTACACCTTC
CDR3: CSARNRYGYTF

V: TRBV10-3
D: -
size: -
J: TRBJ1-6
DNA: TGTGCCATCAGCGCGGGCGGGGGTAATACCTATAATTCACCCCTCCACTTT
CDR3: CAISAGGGNTYNSPLHF

V: TRBV6-1
D: -
size: few
J: TRBJ1-1
DNA: TGTGCCAGCAGTCACACTGAAGCTTTCTTT
CDR3: CASSHTEAFF

V: TRBV18
D: -
size: -
J: TRBJ2-5
DNA: TGTGCCAGCTCACCACTAATGGGCCAAGAGACCCAGTACTTC
CDR3: CASSPLMGQETQYF

V: TRBV30
D: TRBD1
size: -
J: TRBJ1-2
DNA: TGTGCCTGGAGTGAAACCGGGACAGGGGGCGGCTACACCTTC
CDR3: CAWSETGTGGGYTF

V: TRBV19
D: TRBD1
size: few
J: TRBJ2-2
DNA: TGTGCCAGTAGTATCTGGAGACAGGGGGCAAGTAGCACCGGGGAGCTGTTTTTT
CDR3: CASSIWRQGASSTGELFF

V: TRBV4-2
D: -
size: -
J: TRBJ1-2
DNA: TGTGCCAGCAGCGCTGACCCTAACCTTAACTATGGCTACACCTTC
CDR3: CASSADPNLNYGYTF

V: TRBV4-1
D: -
size: -
J: TRBJ2-7
DNA: TGCGCCAGCAGCCAAGATCTTGAAGGGCAGGGCAAGGGCTACGAGCAGTACTTC
CDR3: CASSQDLEGQGKGYEQYF

V: TRBV21-1
D: -
size: -
J: TRBJ2-7
DNA: TGTGCCAGCAGCAGAGGGACAGCCCTCTTCCCCTACGAGCAGTACTTC
CDR3: CASSRGTALFPYEQYF

V: TRBV4-1
D: -
size: few
J: TRBJ1-4
DNA: TGCGCCAGCAGCCAAGCAGCGGGGGCAACTAATGAAAAACTGTTTTTT
CDR3: CASSQAAGATNEKLFF

V: TRBV19
D: -
size: -
J: TRBJ1-2
DNA: TGTGCCAGTTCCCTCCGACTGGACTACACCTTC
CDR3: CASSLRLDYTF

V: TRBV19
D: -
size: once
J: TRBJ1-6
DNA: TGTGCCAGTAGTAGTCGGGCAGGGCGATCACCCCTCCACTTT
CDR3: CASSSRAGRSPLHF

V: TRBV13
D: -
size: -
J: TRBJ2-7
DNA: TGTGCCAGCAGCCGGTTCGACGGGTACGAGCAGTACTTC
CDR3: CASSRFDGYEQYF